This record concerns one T cell receptor (beta chain) sequence. Antigen unknown. The data were obtained in a study of CD8+ T cells in alopecia areata. Study-level results: Numerous clones, expanded in lesions, remained in scalp and blood during tofacitinib.

Treatment indicated: oral pan-JAK inhibitor, 5-10 mg twice daily. Following extraction, RNA underwent reverse transcription to cDNA, which served as the sequencing template. Produced via immunoSEQ multiplex PCR; TCRdb's table is partial and in-frame only. The sample contains approximately 100,000 clones, 55% to 70% of which appear only once. Germline-derived CDR1 and CDR2 are PRHDT and FYEKMQ (reference sequence). V lost 6 bases and J lost 3, with 11 bases in between. The CDR3 spans 14 residues. This TCR came from a human donor with alopecia areata. The chain employs TRBV13 and TRBJ2-2; D ambiguous. The sequenced sample was CD8+ T cells sorted from blood, obtained at approximately week 60, from a patient treated with tofacitinib. The CDR3 reads CASSQGAYTGELFF. The CDR3 DNA is TGTGCCAGCAGTCAAGGTGCCTACACCGGGGAGCTGTTTTTT.